Given below is one T cell receptor (beta chain) in context. V shed 3 bases and J shed 7 bases, with 7 bases lying between them. CDR3 size: 11 residues. Germline V CDR1 and CDR2: SGHDT, YYEEEE. This sample was taken from a study of blood T cell repertoires in COVID-19. Overall study context: T cells, B-cell-depleted T cells, or PBMCs provided the cDNA or gDNA that served as material.

Sequencing was performed with immunoSEQ multiplex PCR; in TCRdb, only in-frame clones are kept and a portion is missing. The table lists hundreds of thousands of clones, 89% of them singletons. The clonotype originates from a man between 60 and 70 years old who had recovered from COVID-19. J is TRBJ2-5 and V is TRBV5-6; D may be TRBD1 (5 bases). Sequencing was done on a sample of peripheral blood. CDR3 protein: CASSSQGTQYF. The DNA of the CDR3 is TGTGCCAGCAGCTCCCAGGGGACCCAGTACTTC.